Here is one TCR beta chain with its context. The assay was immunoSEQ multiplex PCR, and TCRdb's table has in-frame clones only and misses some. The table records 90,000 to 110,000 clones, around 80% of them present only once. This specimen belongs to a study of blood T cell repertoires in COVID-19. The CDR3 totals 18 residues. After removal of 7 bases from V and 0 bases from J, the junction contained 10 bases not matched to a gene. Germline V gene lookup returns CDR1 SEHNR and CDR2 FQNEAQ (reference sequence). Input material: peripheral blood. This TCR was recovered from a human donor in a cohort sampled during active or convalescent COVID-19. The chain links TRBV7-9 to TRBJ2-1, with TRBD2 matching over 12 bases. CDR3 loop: CASNFRTSGEDSYNEQFF. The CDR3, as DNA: TGTGCCAGCAACTTTCGGACTAGCGGGGAGGACTCCTACAATGAGCAGTTCTTC. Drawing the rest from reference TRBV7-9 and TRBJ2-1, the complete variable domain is DTGVSQNPRHKITKRGQNVTFRCDPISEHNRLYWYRQTLGQGPEFLTYFQNEAQLEKSRLLSDRFSAERPKGSFSTLEIQRTEQGDSAMYLCASNFRTSGEDSYNEQFFGPGTRLTVL.